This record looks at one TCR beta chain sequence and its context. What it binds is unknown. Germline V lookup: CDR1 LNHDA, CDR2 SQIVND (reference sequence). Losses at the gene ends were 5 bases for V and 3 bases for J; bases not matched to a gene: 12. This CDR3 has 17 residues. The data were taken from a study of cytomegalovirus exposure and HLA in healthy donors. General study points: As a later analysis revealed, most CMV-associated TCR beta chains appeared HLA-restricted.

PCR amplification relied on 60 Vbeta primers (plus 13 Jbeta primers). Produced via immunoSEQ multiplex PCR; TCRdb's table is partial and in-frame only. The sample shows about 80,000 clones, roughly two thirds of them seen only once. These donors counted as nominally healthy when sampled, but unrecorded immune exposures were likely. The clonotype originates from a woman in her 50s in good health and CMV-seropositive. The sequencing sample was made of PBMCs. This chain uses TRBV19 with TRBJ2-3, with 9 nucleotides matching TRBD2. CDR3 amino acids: CASSPSLGAGGTDTQYF. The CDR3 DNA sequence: TGTGCCAGTAGTCCTTCCTTAGGAGCGGGGGGAACAGATACGCAGTATTTT. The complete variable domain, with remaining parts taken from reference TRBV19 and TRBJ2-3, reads DGGITQSPKYLFRKEGQNVTLSCEQNLNHDAMYWYRQDPGQGLRLIYYSQIVNDFQKGDIAEGYSVSREKKESFPLTVTSAQKNPTAFYLCASSPSLGAGGTDTQYFGPGTRLTVL.